The rows below give T cell receptor beta chains drawn from one sample of a study of blood T cell repertoires in COVID-19. Here immunoSEQ multiplex PCR was the method, and the copy in TCRdb shows in-frame clones only, minus some. The sample lists hundreds of thousands of clones, about 88% occurring once. Source material: peripheral blood. The receptors originated from a woman aged 60 to 75 with COVID-19, enrolled during active disease. Each CDR3 is given with its conserved first and last residue. The D gene is left open where the match is weak. The size field is filled for only some rows; it gives once, few, many or a size class.

d_gene	abundance	v_gene	j_gene	CDR3nt	CDR3aa
TRBD1	-	TRBV19	TRBJ1-1	TGTGCCAGTAGTTTCCCGGGACAGGGGCGCGACACTGAAGCTTTCTTT	CASSFPGQGRDTEAFF
-	-	TRBV30	TRBJ1-4	TGTGCCTGGACCGTAGGGGGGGCGGATGAAAAACTGTTTTTT	CAWTVGGADEKLFF
TRBD1	-	TRBV5-5	TRBJ2-4	TGTGCCAGCAGCTCCACCGGGACAGGGGAAGGAAACATTCAGTACTTC	CASSSTGTGEGNIQYF
-	-	TRBV5-1	TRBJ1-1	TGCGCCAGCAGCTCCGGACAGCCTTTAAACACTGAAGCTTTCTTT	CASSSGQPLNTEAFF
-	-	TRBV6-2/TRBV6-3	TRBJ2-5	TGTGCCAGCAGTTATATAGCTGGGCGTCGGGACCAGTACTTC	CASSYIAGRRDQYF
-	-	TRBV9	TRBJ1-6	TGTGCCAGCAGCGTAGCGTCAGGATTTTCACCCCTCCACTTT	CASSVASGFSPLHF
TRBD2	-	TRBV30	TRBJ2-3	TGTGCCTGGAGTCGGGGTGGGGGAGGGAAAAGCACAGATACGCAGTATTTT	CAWSRGGGGKSTDTQYF
-	-	TRBV19	TRBJ2-5	TGTGCCAGTAGTATTAGGGGCAGCCAAGAGACCCAGTACTTC	CASSIRGSQETQYF
TRBD2	-	TRBV10-3	TRBJ2-7	TGTGCCATCAGTGATAGGACTAGCGGACTCTACGAGCAGTACTTC	CAISDRTSGLYEQYF
TRBD1	-	TRBV29-1	TRBJ1-2	TGCAGCGTTGAGGGGGTAGGGGGCTTTGGCTACACCTTC	CSVEGVGGFGYTF
TRBD1	-	TRBV7-2	TRBJ1-2	TGTGCCAGCAGCTACGGGACAGGCTACTATGGCTACACCTTC	CASSYGTGYYGYTF
TRBD2	-	TRBV7-3	TRBJ2-7	TGTGCCAGCAGCCCGGGACTAGAGACCTACGAGCAGTACTTC	CASSPGLETYEQYF
TRBD1	-	TRBV5-4	TRBJ2-4	TGTGCCAGCAGCTTGTCGGGGAGTCGAGGGGGGACAGGGAACATTCAGTACTTC	CASSLSGSRGGTGNIQYF
TRBD2	-	TRBV3-1/TRBV3-2	TRBJ2-5	TGTGCCAGCAGCCCCTTTAGCGGGGGGCAAGAGACCCAGTACTTC	CASSPFSGGQETQYF
-	few	TRBV5-4	TRBJ2-6	TGTGCCAGCGGGAGGTCTGGGGCCAACGTCCTGACTTTC	CASGRSGANVLTF
TRBD2	-	TRBV6-5	TRBJ2-3	TGTGCCAGCAGCCGACTAGCGGGGAGCACAGATACGCAGTATTTT	CASSRLAGSTDTQYF
-	once	TRBV11-2	TRBJ1-2	TGTGCCAGCAGCTTGGGAGTAGGCACCGCCTATGGCTACACCTTC	CASSLGVGTAYGYTF
TRBD2	-	TRBV10-3	TRBJ2-3	TGTGCCATCAGTGTTCCGCTAGCGGGGGGCACAGATACGCAGTATTTT	CAISVPLAGGTDTQYF
-	few	TRBV6-5	TRBJ1-3	TGTGCCAGCAGTTACTCGAGTCCTGGCTCTGGAAACACCATATATTTT	CASSYSSPGSGNTIYF
-	-	TRBV28	TRBJ1-5	TGTGCCAGCAGTTTGGCACAGGGCCGTCAGCCCCAGCATTTT	CASSLAQGRQPQHF
-	-	TRBV3-1/TRBV3-2	TRBJ2-3	TGTGCCAGCAGCCAATTCCCCAGCGAGGCAGATACGCAGTATTTT	CASSQFPSEADTQYF
TRBD1	-	TRBV23-1	TRBJ1-5	TGCGCCAGCAGTCATCGCCGGGACAGCGAATTAGGGCAGCCCCAGCATTTT	CASSHRRDSELGQPQHF
TRBD2	-	TRBV5-4	TRBJ2-7	TGTGCCAGCAGCAAACTAGCGGGGGGACCTTCCTACGAGCAGTACTTC	CASSKLAGGPSYEQYF
TRBD1	once	TRBV2	TRBJ2-1	TGTGCCAGCAGTGACAGCACACAGGGGGCCTCCTACAATGAGCAGTTCTTC	CASSDSTQGASYNEQFF
TRBD2	-	TRBV19	TRBJ2-7	TGTGCCAGTAGTAGGACTAGCGGGGGCTACGAGCAGTACTTC	CASSRTSGGYEQYF
-	-	TRBV7-2	TRBJ1-2	TGTGCCAGCAGCATAGACCGTCAGTATGGCTACACCTTC	CASSIDRQYGYTF
-	-	TRBV5-1	TRBJ2-7	TGCGCCAGCAGCTTGACTAGCTACGAGCAGTACTTC	CASSLTSYEQYF
-	-	TRBV11-2	TRBJ1-5	TGTGCCAGCAGCTTAGGGGACATAAATAGCAATCAGCCCCAGCATTTT	CASSLGDINSNQPQHF
TRBD1	-	TRBV19	TRBJ2-7	TGTGCCAGTAGCCGGACAGGGAGCTCCTACGAGCAGTACTTC	CASSRTGSSYEQYF
TRBD1	few	TRBV19	TRBJ1-4	TGTGCCAGTAGCCTCTGGACAGGGGTTGATGAAAAACTGTTTTTT	CASSLWTGVDEKLFF
TRBD1	-	TRBV5-1	TRBJ1-1	TGCGCCAGCAGCTCGACAGGGGGGACTGAAGCTTTCTTT	CASSSTGGTEAFF
TRBD2	-	TRBV2	TRBJ2-5	TGTGCCACCTGTGCAGGGAGGGTGGAGACCCAGTACTTC	CATCAGRVETQYF
-	-	TRBV7-9	TRBJ1-1	TGTGCCAGCAGCTTAGGCTGGGGGGGCACTGAAGCTTTCTTT	CASSLGWGGTEAFF
-	-	TRBV4-1	TRBJ1-1	TGCGCCAGCAGCCAATTTGAGAGCTTGAACACTGAAGCTTTCTTT	CASSQFESLNTEAFF
-	once	TRBV18	TRBJ2-5	TGTGCCAGCTCACCCTCCCGCGAAGAGACCCAGTACTTC	CASSPSREETQYF
-	-	TRBV4-3	TRBJ2-2	TGCGCCAGCAGCCAGTACATAACCACCAGGGGTCGTACCACCGGGGAGCTGTTTTTT	CASSQYITTRGRTTGELFF
TRBD1	-	TRBV5-8	TRBJ2-5	TGTGCCAGCAGCTTCCGGGACAGACAAGAGACCCAGTACTTC	CASSFRDRQETQYF
TRBD2	-	TRBV5-1	TRBJ2-1	TGCGCCAGCAGCACGGGATCGCTAGCGGGAGGTAATGAGCAGTTCTTC	CASSTGSLAGGNEQFF
TRBD1	few	TRBV9	TRBJ1-2	TGTGCCAGCAGCGTGGGCAGGGGGGAGAACTATGGCTACACCTTC	CASSVGRGENYGYTF
-	-	TRBV27	TRBJ2-5	TGTGCCAGCAGTTTAAGGAGCAGGGGAAGAACAGAGACCCAGTACTTC	CASSLRSRGRTETQYF
-	-	TRBV27	TRBJ2-3	TGTGCCAGCAGTCCGACCTTGGGGGGGCGTCCAGATACGCAGTATTTT	CASSPTLGGRPDTQYF
TRBD1	once	TRBV30	TRBJ2-7	TGTGCCTGGAGGACAGGGGGCCACCTCTTCGAGCAGTACTTC	CAWRTGGHLFEQYF
-	once	TRBV2	TRBJ2-5	TGTGCCAGCCAACAACGGGTCCAAGAGACCCAGTACTTC	CASQQRVQETQYF
TRBD1	-	TRBV10-3	TRBJ2-1	TGTGCCATCAGAGGGGACAGGGGTGTGAATGAGCAGTTCTTC	CAIRGDRGVNEQFF
TRBD1	-	TRBV14	TRBJ2-7	TGTGCCAGCAGCCAGAGAAGAGACAGGGGGCTCGGCGAGCAGTACTTC	CASSQRRDRGLGEQYF
TRBD1	few	TRBV19	TRBJ2-7	TGTGCCAGTACCCCGGGACAGTTCTCCTACGAGCAGTACTTC	CASTPGQFSYEQYF
-	-	TRBV3-1/TRBV3-2	TRBJ1-2	TGTGCCAGCAGCCAAGATAAGGGGAATGGCTACACCTTC	CASSQDKGNGYTF
TRBD2	-	TRBV6-6	TRBJ2-7	TGTGCCAGCAGTTACCTTACGGGGGGGCCCTACGAGCAGTACTTC	CASSYLTGGPYEQYF
TRBD2	-	TRBV7-9	TRBJ2-1	TGTGCCAGCACCTCTGGACTAGCGGGGCAGTTCTTC	CASTSGLAGQFF
TRBD2	-	TRBV13	TRBJ2-7	TGTGCCAGCAGTTTGGGGAGGGCCTACGAGCAGTACTTC	CASSLGRAYEQYF
TRBD2	once	TRBV12-3/TRBV12-4	TRBJ2-1	TGTGCCACGGCGGGGGGGCCTGTGAATGAGCAGTTCTTC	CATAGGPVNEQFF
TRBD2	-	TRBV2	TRBJ2-1	TGTGCCAGCAGCTTTGGACTAGCGGGGGGGGCCAATGAGCAGTTCTTC	CASSFGLAGGANEQFF
-	-	TRBV6-5	TRBJ1-6	TGTGCCAGCAGTTTAACCCAGAGCGGTTCACCCCTCCACTTT	CASSLTQSGSPLHF
TRBD1	-	TRBV30	TRBJ1-2	TGTGCCTGGAGTGGGACAGGGGTAGATGGCTACACCTTC	CAWSGTGVDGYTF
-	-	TRBV7-6	TRBJ1-5	TGTGCCAGCAGCTTAGTCTGGGGGCCGGGTCAGCCCCAGCATTTT	CASSLVWGPGQPQHF
TRBD1	-	TRBV12-5	TRBJ2-5	TGTGCTAGTGGTCCTACAGGGACAGTAGAGACCCAGTACTTC	CASGPTGTVETQYF
-	-	TRBV11-2	TRBJ2-5	TGTGCCAGCAGTCCCCCCCCGGTTGGGGGGGAGACCCAGTACTTC	CASSPPPVGGETQYF
-	-	TRBV9	TRBJ1-6	TGTGCCAGCAGTGTTATGGAGAGCTCCTATAATTCACCCCTCCACTTT	CASSVMESSYNSPLHF
-	-	TRBV4-3	TRBJ2-7	TGCGCCAGCAGCCAAGCCTCAGGGATCTACGAGCAGTACTTC	CASSQASGIYEQYF